Below, 21 T cell receptor beta chains from the same sample are listed, as sequenced in a study of blood T cell repertoires in COVID-19. Assay used: immunoSEQ multiplex PCR; TCRdb lists only in-frame clones, some missing. In the table there are 100,000 to 150,000 clones, 55% to 75% of which are singletons. Sequencing input: peripheral blood. Receptors were obtained from a woman between 65 and 79 years old with acute or convalescent COVID-19.

This chain uses TRBV30 with TRBJ1-3, with TRBD1 as a possible D gene (5 bases). The germline gives CDR1 GTSNPN, CDR2 SVGIG (reference sequence). V lost 3 bases and J 1 base, leaving 7 bases between the germline ends. CDR3 length: 13 amino acids. CDR3 DNA sequence: TGTGCCTGGAGCAGGGCTTCTGGAAACACCATATATTTT. Its translation is CAWSRASGNTIYF.

The chain employs TRBV7-9 and TRBJ1-1, with D unclear. Looked up from germline, CDR1 is SEHNR and CDR2 is FQNEAQ (reference sequence). V was pared by 5 bases and J by 1 base, with 14 bases between. The CDR3 sequence is 15 residues long. The CDR3 loop reads CASSPWRTGNTEAFF. CDR3 DNA: TGTGCCAGCAGCCCCTGGAGGACGGGGAACACTGAAGCTTTCTTT.

The rearrangement joins TRBV24-1 to TRBJ2-7; D is possibly TRBD2 (5 bases). Germline CDR1 reads KGHDR; CDR2 reads SFDVKD. The CDR3 is 15 residues long. Trimming took off 7 bases at V and 0 bases at J, with 15 bases between the two ends. For the CDR3, the DNA is TGTGCCACCAGCGGAAGTAAAGGGAGCTCCTACGAGCAGTACTTC. Translation: CATSGSKGSSYEQYF.

This clone showed up just once. CDR3 sequence: CASSPRGLGTHNEQFF. The CDR3 nucleotides read TGTGCCAGCAGCCCTCGGGGACTAGGGACCCACAATGAGCAGTTCTTC. The chain carries TRBV11-1 and TRBJ2-1, with 8 nucleotides matching TRBD2. This CDR3 is built from 16 residues. From germline, CDR1 is SGHAT and CDR2 FQDESV (reference sequence). V lost 5 bases, J lost 5 bases, and 11 bases stayed unmatched.

V is TRBV7-8 and J is TRBJ2-2; tentative D call: TRBD1 (7 bases). V lost 1 base, J lost 8 bases, and 11 bases lay in between. CDR1 and CDR2 (germline): SGHVS, FQNEAQ. The CDR3 covers 14 residues. The CDR3 bases are TGTGCCAGCAGCTTAGAGGGGGCGGGAGGGGAGCTGTTTTTT. Residues: CASSLEGAGGELFF.

The DNA of the CDR3 is TGTGCCTGGAGCAGGGGGGCGAATCTAGAGACCCAGTACTTC. Protein sequence: CAWSRGANLETQYF. The chain has TRBV30 and TRBJ2-5, with D perhaps TRBD1 (7 bases). Trimming took off 3 bases at V and 4 bases at J, with 15 bases between the two ends. Per the germline V gene, CDR1 is GTSNPN and CDR2 is SVGIG (reference sequence). The CDR3 loop spans 14 amino acids.

This clone was seen a few times. This sequence joins TRBV20-1 and TRBJ2-7; 8 bases line up with TRBD1. V was clipped by 3 bases and J by 5 bases; unmatched bases: 3. Per germline, CDR1 DFQATT and CDR2 SNEGSKA (reference sequence). This CDR3 comprises 12 residues. The CDR3 sequence is CSASPGGNEQYF. CDR3 in DNA: TGCAGTGCTAGTCCAGGGGGCAACGAGCAGTACTTC.

The chain couples TRBV3-1 (or the pseudogene TRBV3-2) to TRBJ2-3; 12 bases map to TRBD2. V lost 6 bases and J lost 7; bases outside the gene matches: 8. The V gene's germline CDR1 is LGHDT and CDR2 YNNKEL (reference sequence). The CDR3 covers 15 residues. CDR3: CASSDLAGGRYTQYF. The CDR3 coding sequence is TGTGCCAGCAGTGATCTAGCGGGGGGGCGATATACGCAGTATTTT.

The chain combines TRBV9 with TRBJ1-1, with D possibly being TRBD1 (6 bases). Germline V lookup: CDR1 SGDLS, CDR2 YYNGEE. Trimming cost V 5 bases and J 8 bases, with 19 bases left between them. CDR3 size: 14 residues. CDR3 residues: CASSLGDDRTEAFF. Written as DNA, the CDR3 is TGTGCCAGCAGTCTGGGGGATGACAGGACCGAAGCTTTCTTT.

This sequence joins TRBV7-9 and TRBJ2-5, with D unclear. The germline V gene has CDR1 SEHNR and CDR2 FQNEAQ (reference sequence). The CDR3 has 15 amino acids. The ends were cut back, 5 bases at V and 2 bases at J, with 15 bases in the middle. CDR3 in DNA: TGTGCCAGCAGCCCTCGAGGAGCACCTCAAGAGACCCAGTACTTC. It specifies CASSPRGAPQETQYF.

The genes are TRBV19 and TRBJ2-2; TRBD1 aligns across 7 bases. V gave up 6 bases and J gave up 6 bases; unmatched junction bases: 7. The CDR3 has 14 amino acids. CDR1 and CDR2 (germline): LNHDA, SQIVND (reference sequence). CDR3 in amino acids: CASRGGQVSGELFF. The CDR3 DNA reads TGTGCCAGTAGGGGTGGACAGGTATCCGGGGAGCTGTTTTTT.

The table lists this clone with a few counts. The rearrangement uses TRBV6-2 or TRBV6-3 and TRBJ2-3; 10 bases agree with TRBD2. Germline assignment: CDR1 MNHEY and CDR2 SVGEGT. Trimming at V came to 0 bases and at J to 5 bases, leaving 5 bases not matched to a gene. The CDR3 consists of 16 residues. CDR3 region: CASSYSQRGGKDTQYF. DNA of the CDR3: TGTGCCAGCAGTTACTCGCAGCGGGGGGGCAAAGATACGCAGTATTTT.

The chain joins TRBV20-1 to TRBJ1-1, with a tentative D call TRBD1 (5 bases). Germline-derived CDR1 and CDR2 are DFQATT and SNEGSKA (reference sequence). With 3 bases removed from V and 6 bases from J, the gap between germline ends came to 11 bases. The CDR3 covers 12 residues. The CDR3 region has the DNA TGCAGTGCTAGTCTCAGGGTATCTGAAGCTTTCTTT. This gives the protein CSASLRVSEAFF.

This sequence joins TRBV28 and TRBJ2-3; 10 bases are a match to TRBD1. The V segment lost 5 bases and the J segment 5 bases; nucleotides outside the gene matches: 7. Looked up from germline, CDR1 is MDHEN and CDR2 is SYDVKM. The CDR3 is 15 amino acids. CDR3 nucleotides: TGTGCCAGCAGTCCCGGGACAGGGGAAATAGATACGCAGTATTTT. This sequence encodes CASSPGTGEIDTQYF.

A single count supports this clone. The chain has TRBV5-1 and TRBJ2-1, with 10 bases lining up with TRBD2. After removal of 1 base from V and 6 bases from J, the junction contained 10 bases not matched to a gene. Germline lookup yields CDR1 SGHRS and CDR2 YFSETQ. The CDR3 runs 17 residues. CDR3 sequence reads: CASSLKAGGEKRNEQFF. The CDR3 DNA is TGCGCCAGCAGCTTGAAAGCGGGAGGGGAGAAGCGCAATGAGCAGTTCTTC.

A single count supports this clone. This chain uses TRBV2 with TRBJ1-4; D is unclear. This CDR3 comprises 14 residues. Trimming pared 3 bases from V and 7 bases from J, leaving 12 bases between. Germline CDR1 SNHLY, CDR2 FYNNEI. The CDR3 region has the DNA TGTGCCAGCAGTGAGGGGAGGGCTAGTGAAAAACTGTTTTTT. Its protein product is CASSEGRASEKLFF.

The gene calls are TRBV25-1 and TRBJ1-1, with D tentatively TRBD1 (5 bases). The germline gives CDR1 MGHDK, CDR2 SYGVNS. The V end was cut by 1 base, the J end by 2 bases, with 17 bases between. The CDR3 length is 17 residues. The CDR3 DNA reads TGTGCCAGCAGTGAATGGGGGGGACCCGAAATTAACACTGAAGCTTTCTTT. Its protein is CASSEWGGPEINTEAFF.

V gene TRBV2 combines with J gene TRBJ1-2; D is undetermined. CDR3 length equals 14 residues. Germline V gives CDR1 SNHLY, CDR2 FYNNEI. V was shortened by 6 bases and J by 0 bases, with 11 bases between the two germline ends. The CDR3, as DNA: TGTGCCAGCAGGGAACTACGAGCTAACTATGGCTACACCTTC. Translation: CASRELRANYGYTF.

With respect to this clone: The junction and the germline gene differ at one end; a read error may be behind it. V is TRBV4-3 and J is TRBJ1-2; tentatively, D is TRBD1 (6 bases). CDR1 is LGHNA, CDR2 YSLEER, per germline. The CDR3 consists of 14 residues. DNA of the CDR3: TGCGCCAGCAGCCGGTTAGGGGGGGAGTATGGCTACATCTTC. Encoded protein: CASSRLGGEYGYIF.

This clone was seen a handful of times. The chain combines TRBV6-5 with TRBJ2-1; 12 nucleotides match TRBD2. The CDR3 is made up of 14 amino acids. J gave up 8 bases and V 8 bases, and 7 bases lay outside the gene matches. In germline, CDR1 is MNHEY, CDR2 SVGAGI. CDR3 amino acids: CASRLAGEYHEQFF. The CDR3 DNA reads as TGTGCCAGCCGACTAGCGGGAGAATATCATGAGCAGTTCTTC.

The V call is TRBV6-2 or TRBV6-3, the J call TRBJ1-5; 9 bases fit TRBD1. The CDR3 loop spans 14 amino acids. Germline V gene data show CDR1 as MNHEY and CDR2 as SVGEGT. Unmatched junction bases numbered 6, after V lost 5 bases and J lost 7 bases. CDR3 DNA: TGTGCCAGCAGTAACCGGGACAGGGCCCAGCCCCAGCATTTT. Translating gives CASSNRDRAQPQHF.